Here is one T cell receptor beta chain with its context. No antigen is known for it. After removal of 6 bases from V and 9 bases from J, the junction contained 3 bases not matched to a gene. Germline V lookup: CDR1 MNHEY, CDR2 SMNVEV (reference sequence). This CDR3 spans 14 amino acids. Alopecia areata patients provided lesional scalp punch biopsies and peripheral blood, both collected for the study. The sample comes from a study of CD8+ T cells in alopecia areata. Sequencing relied on a cDNA template that was reverse transcribed from extracted RNA. TCRdb's copy holds only in-frame clones and misses some; the assay was immunoSEQ multiplex PCR. The sample has about 130,000 clones, about 50% seen once. Findings and caveats of the study: Sharing of TCR sequences between patients (possibly for HLA-related reasons) was less clear than in mice.

J is TRBJ1-6 and V is TRBV27, with 12 bases that match TRBD1. Sequences were derived from CD8+ T cells sorted from blood, sampled at week 0. This sequence originates from a human donor with alopecia areata. The CDR3 region has the DNA TGTGCCAGCAGCGGGACAGGGGGCCCTTCACCCCTCCACTTT. Amino acids: CASSGTGGPSPLHF.